This TCR beta chain originates from a study of technical replicates of blood from several donors. Germline assignment: CDR1 MNHEY and CDR2 SVGAGI. V gave up 2 bases and J gave up 8 bases; unmatched junction bases: 10. This CDR3 contains 16 residues. Sequenced by immunoSEQ multiplex PCR; TCRdb stores in-frame clones only, minus some. The sample records just under 100,000 clones, 95% being singletons. The sequenced material came from T cells isolated from PBMCs. The clonotype originates from a human donor in good health. The V call is TRBV6-5, the J call TRBJ2-1; 9 bases agree with TRBD1. CDR3 loop: CASSYQTGGFQDEQFF. The CDR3 coding sequence is TGTGCCAGCAGTTACCAGACAGGGGGTTTTCAGGATGAGCAGTTCTTC.